Shown below are 23 T cell receptor beta chains from a single sample sequenced in a study of blood T cell repertoires in COVID-19. TCRdb's copy holds only in-frame clones and misses some; the assay was immunoSEQ multiplex PCR. The repertoire holds under 250,000 clones, with around 82% as singletons. Sequencing input: peripheral blood. The origin of the receptors is a human donor in a cohort sampled during active COVID-19.

The rearrangement links TRBV29-1 to TRBJ2-3, with D possibly matching TRBD2 (6 bases). CDR1 is SQVTM, CDR2 ANQGSEA, per germline. V was clipped by 3 bases and J by 3 bases, with 16 bases between them. CDR3 length equals 15 residues. The CDR3 DNA reads TGCAGCGTTGAGGGATCGCGGGAAGAGACAGATACGCAGTATTTT. It is translated as CSVEGSREETDTQYF.

The CDR3 bases are TGCAGCGTTGAGACAGGGGAAGGTGAAAAACTGTTTTTT. Its translation: CSVETGEGEKLFF. This sequence joins TRBV29-1 and TRBJ1-4, with 8 bases aligning to TRBD1. Per the germline V gene, CDR1 is SQVTM and CDR2 is ANQGSEA. The CDR3 sequence is 13 residues long. V dropped 3 bases and J dropped 7; count of bases not matched to a gene: 4. Drawing the rest from reference TRBV29-1 and TRBJ1-4, the complete variable domain is SAVISQKPSRDICQRGTSLTIQCQVDSQVTMMFWYRQQPGQSLTLIATANQGSEATYESGFVIDKFPISRPNLTFSTLTVSNMSPEDSSIYLCSVETGEGEKLFFGSGTQLSVL.

V and J are TRBV6-2 or TRBV6-3 and TRBJ2-3, with 7 nucleotides matching TRBD2. V trimming: 4 bases; J trimming: 0 bases; junction bases outside the gene matches: 4. Germline V gene lookup returns CDR1 MNHEY and CDR2 SVGEGT. The CDR3 sequence is 15 residues long. The CDR3: CASSSLRGSTDTQYF. The CDR3 DNA sequence: TGTGCCAGCAGTTCCTTGCGGGGGAGCACAGATACGCAGTATTTT.

The J gene is TRBJ1-1, the V gene TRBV4-3; the match to TRBD1 covers 7 bases. V gave up 0 bases and J gave up 0 bases; unmatched junction bases: 7. This CDR3 has 17 amino acids. Per germline, CDR1 LGHNA and CDR2 YSLEER. This chain's CDR3 is CASSQDRAGGLNTEAFF. DNA for the CDR3: TGCGCCAGCAGCCAAGATCGGGCAGGGGGATTGAACACTGAAGCTTTCTTT.

The chain has TRBV7-2 and TRBJ1-2, with 8 bases fitting TRBD1. The germline gives CDR1 SGHTA, CDR2 FQGNSA. After removal of 5 bases from V and 4 bases from J, the junction contained 6 bases not matched to a gene. The CDR3 totals 14 residues. The CDR3 DNA is TGTGCCAGCAGCCCGGCAGGGGGCGCCTATGGCTACACCTTC. Translating it yields CASSPAGGAYGYTF.

The V and J genes are TRBV6-5 and TRBJ1-3, with 7 bases lining up with TRBD1. The CDR3 extends over 14 amino acids. Germline loops: CDR1 MNHEY, CDR2 SVGAGI. Trimming cost V 6 bases and J 2 bases; bases outside gene matches: 4. In nucleotides, the CDR3 is TGTGCCAGCAGGGCCGGGACAGCTGGAAACACCATATATTTT. Its translation is CASRAGTAGNTIYF.

In nucleotides, the CDR3 is TGTGCCAGCAGTTACTCGATGACTGAGCAGAACACTGAAGCTTTCTTT. This encodes CASSYSMTEQNTEAFF. This rearrangement joins TRBV6-6 to TRBJ1-1; D uncertain. From germline, CDR1 is MNHNY and CDR2 SVGAGI (reference sequence). The CDR3 runs to 16 residues. Trimming took off 0 bases at V and 1 base at J, with 12 bases between the two ends.

This clone was seen ten or more times. V usage is TRBV24-1 and J usage is TRBJ2-7, with 9 bases lining up with TRBD2. Germline CDR1 reads KGHDR; CDR2 reads SFDVKD. The CDR3 has 18 residues. V trimming: 4 bases; J trimming: 0 bases; junction bases outside the gene matches: 12. The DNA of the CDR3 is TGTGCCACCAGTGAAGTAGCGGGGGCCTTCGCTAGCTCCTACGAGCAGTACTTC. Protein sequence: CATSEVAGAFASSYEQYF.

The genes are TRBV28 and TRBJ1-6; unclear D gene. CDR3 length equals 13 residues. Per germline, CDR1 MDHEN and CDR2 SYDVKM. V lost 6 bases, J lost 12 bases, and 15 bases lay in between. The CDR3 bases are TGTGCCAGCAGCGATAACGATTGGCTACCCCTCCACTTT. Translated: CASSDNDWLPLHF.

This clone was picked up a small number of times. The chain is built from TRBV2 and TRBJ2-7, with D possibly matching TRBD2 (5 bases). The length of the CDR3 is 14 residues. Germline V gives CDR1 SNHLY, CDR2 FYNNEI. Trimming took off 8 bases at V and 2 bases at J, with 16 bases between the two ends. The CDR3 DNA follows: TGTGCCAGCGGTTGGGGAGCGGCTACCTACGAGCAGTACTTC. The encoded protein is CASGWGAATYEQYF.

The gene calls are TRBV5-1 and TRBJ2-7; D is perhaps TRBD2 (6 bases). Germline-derived CDR1 and CDR2 are SGHRS and YFSETQ. This CDR3 is built from 16 residues. V lost 3 bases to trimming and J lost 1 base, with 17 bases between them. DNA for the CDR3: TGCGCCAGCAGCTCGGATAGCGGAATCATTTCCTACGAGCAGTACTTC. It encodes CASSSDSGIISYEQYF.

In this sample, this clone turned up once. This chain uses TRBV6-4 with TRBJ1-5; D may be TRBD1 (6 bases). Trimming stripped 2 bases from V and 5 bases from J, with 25 bases between. Germline V gives CDR1 MRHNA, CDR2 SNTAGT. This CDR3 region has 19 residues. CDR3 amino acids: CASSDGGRGCTLVHQPQHF. The DNA for the CDR3 is TGTGCCAGCAGTGACGGGGGCAGGGGATGTACCTTGGTACATCAGCCCCAGCATTTT.

A word on this clone: Sequence at one end of the junction differs from germline and may be a read error. The chain links TRBV7-7 to TRBJ2-2; 7 nucleotides agree with TRBD1. Germline loops: CDR1 SSHAT, CDR2 FNYEAQ (reference sequence). The CDR3 totals 15 residues. In nucleotides, the CDR3 is TGTGCTAGCAGCTGGACAGGTGGATCCACCGGGGAGCTGTTTTTT. Translated, it gives CASSWTGGSTGELFF. Full variable domain (remainder filled in from reference TRBV7-7 and TRBJ2-2): GAGVSQSPRYKVTKRGQDVTLRCDPISSHATLYWYQQALGQGPEFLTYFNYEAQPDKSGLPSDRFSAERPEGSISTLTIQRTEQRDSAMYRCASSWTGGSTGELFFGEGSRLTVL.

The chain recombines TRBV7-9 with TRBJ1-3; a weak D match, TRBD1 (6 bases). The V end lost 5 bases, the J end lost 0 bases, and 11 bases lay between the germline ends. The CDR3 is made up of 15 amino acids. From germline, CDR1 is SEHNR and CDR2 FQNEAQ (reference sequence). Here the CDR3 reads CASSHRVLSGNTIYF. The CDR3 DNA reads TGTGCCAGCAGCCACAGGGTTCTCTCTGGAAACACCATATATTTT.

V gene TRBV6-1 combines with J gene TRBJ2-2; D may be TRBD1 (5 bases). CDR1 is MNHNS and CDR2 is SASEGT in the germline V gene. V was clipped by 3 bases and J by 4 bases, with 9 bases between them. The CDR3 contains 14 residues. The CDR3 DNA follows: TGTGCCAGCAGTGATCTTCAGGGCACCGGGGAGCTGTTTTTT. Its translation is CASSDLQGTGELFF.

V is TRBV3-1 (or the pseudogene TRBV3-2) and J is TRBJ2-7; the match to TRBD2 covers 7 bases. V shed 8 bases and J 0 bases; nucleotides not matched to a gene: 7. Germline CDR1 LGHDT, CDR2 YNNKEL (reference sequence). The length of the CDR3 is 14 residues. The CDR3 DNA follows: TGTGCCAGCGGGGGGGAGGGTTTCTCCTACGAGCAGTACTTC. Protein product: CASGGEGFSYEQYF.

V usage is TRBV5-4 and J usage is TRBJ2-2; unclear D gene. Germline CDR1 reads SGHNT; CDR2 reads YYREEE (reference sequence). The V end lost 0 bases, the J end lost 2 bases, and 14 bases lay between the germline ends. The length of the CDR3 is 17 residues. The CDR3 DNA sequence: TGTGCCAGCAGCTTGGAGAGCAGGAATCGTAACACCGGGGAGCTGTTTTTT. This gives the protein CASSLESRNRNTGELFF.

This clone was counted a single time. For the CDR3, the DNA is TGTGCCAGCAGCTTACTAGGACAGGGGGGTGGAAACACCATATATTTT. This encodes CASSLLGQGGGNTIYF. The V and J genes are TRBV7-3 and TRBJ1-3; 10 nucleotides match TRBD1. This CDR3 contains 16 residues. With V trimmed by 2 bases and J by 3 bases, 4 bases remained unmatched. Germline loops: CDR1 SGHTA, CDR2 FQGTGA.

The V call is TRBV10-3, the J call TRBJ1-4, with 7 bases lining up with TRBD1. The CDR3 length is 14 residues. Unmatched junction bases numbered 6, after V lost 4 bases and J lost 7 bases. Per germline, CDR1 ENHRY and CDR2 SYGVKD. DNA of the CDR3: TGTGCCATCAGTGTCGACAGGGAGGTTGAAAAACTGTTTTTT. It is translated as CAISVDREVEKLFF.

The chain carries TRBV5-1 and TRBJ1-6; D possibly corresponds to TRBD1 (5 bases). Germline CDR1 is SGHRS and CDR2 is YFSETQ. The CDR3 runs 16 residues. Trimming shortened V by 1 base and J by 10 bases, and 18 bases separated the two germline ends. The CDR3 region is CASSLTQDSRDSPLHF. CDR3 nucleotide sequence: TGCGCCAGCAGCTTGACCCAAGACAGCAGAGACTCACCCCTCCACTTT. The complete variable domain, with remaining parts taken from reference TRBV5-1 and TRBJ1-6, reads KAGVTQTPRYLIKTRGQQVTLSCSPISGHRSVSWYQQTPGQGLQFLFEYFSETQRNKGNFPGRFSGRQFSNSRSEMNVSTLELGDSALYLCASSLTQDSRDSPLHFGNGTRLTVT.

DNA for the CDR3: TGTGCCAGCTCACCACCGTACACAGATACGCAGTATTTT. It specifies CASSPPYTDTQYF. The chain has TRBV18 and TRBJ2-3; D gene unclear. V gave up 0 bases and J gave up 2 bases, with 3 bases separating them. The CDR3 loop spans 13 amino acids. Germline CDR1 reads KGHSH; CDR2 reads LQKENI. The whole variable domain, remainder taken from reference TRBV18 and TRBJ2-3, is NAGVMQNPRHLVRRRGQEARLRCSPMKGHSHVYWYRQLPEEGLKFMVYLQKENIIDESGMPKERFSAEFPKEGPSILRIQQVVRGDSAAYFCASSPPYTDTQYFGPGTRLTVL.

The J gene is TRBJ1-4, the V gene TRBV6-1, with 7 bases lining up with TRBD1. The CDR3 totals 16 residues. From germline, CDR1 is MNHNS and CDR2 SASEGT. V lost 4 bases and J lost 2; bases outside the gene matches: 7. This CDR3 reads CASSATGAATNEKLFF. The DNA of the CDR3 is TGTGCCAGCAGTGCCACAGGGGCGGCTACTAATGAAAAACTGTTTTTT.

The chain combines TRBV7-9 with TRBJ2-2, with 7 bases identical to TRBD2. V lost 0 bases to trimming and J lost 5 bases; unmatched junction nucleotides: 12. CDR3 length equals 18 residues. From germline, CDR1 is SEHNR and CDR2 FQNEAQ (reference sequence). CDR3 in amino acids: CASSLAGFEAGRTGELFF. CDR3 sequence (DNA): TGTGCCAGCAGCTTAGCAGGGTTCGAAGCGGGAAGAACCGGGGAGCTGTTTTTT.